The 7 T cell receptor beta chains listed next were all sequenced from one sample in a study of blood T cell repertoires in COVID-19. Some clones are missing from TCRdb's copy, which holds only in-frame ones; the method was immunoSEQ multiplex PCR. The data contain around 95,000 clones, approximately 90% of them singletons. Input material: peripheral blood. Receptor source: a man aged 50-60 years with active COVID-19.

The chain joins TRBV6-1 to TRBJ2-3, with TRBD1 matching over 7 bases. The CDR3 totals 18 residues. V lost 2 bases to trimming and J lost 1 base; unmatched junction nucleotides: 12. In germline, CDR1 is MNHNS, CDR2 SASEGT. CDR3 residues: CASSERKRPGGGTDTQYF. The CDR3 nucleotides are TGTGCCAGCAGTGAAAGAAAACGGCCAGGGGGTGGCACAGATACGCAGTATTTT.

The rearrangement joins TRBV5-1 to TRBJ1-2; 7 positions match TRBD1. Germline lookup yields CDR1 SGHRS and CDR2 YFSETQ. Losses at the gene ends were 1 base for V and 3 bases for J; bases not matched to a gene: 6. CDR3 length: 15 amino acids. The CDR3 reads CASSLNPGQDYGYTF. The CDR3 DNA reads as TGCGCCAGCAGCTTGAATCCAGGACAGGACTATGGCTACACCTTC.

V and J are TRBV24-1 and TRBJ2-4; 8 bases map to TRBD1. From germline, CDR1 is KGHDR and CDR2 SFDVKD. The CDR3 covers 14 residues. V shed 10 bases, J shed 0 bases, and the junction held 4 bases outside the gene matches. CDR3 in amino acids: CATRDRLAKNIQYF. CDR3 sequence (DNA): TGTGCCACGCGGGACAGGCTAGCCAAAAACATTCAGTACTTC.

A single count supports this clone. The chain links TRBV19 to TRBJ1-1; D not certain. V lost 5 bases to trimming and J lost 1 base, with 11 bases between them. Germline CDR1 LNHDA, CDR2 SQIVND (reference sequence). CDR3 length: 14 amino acids. The CDR3 here is CASSYGERNTEAFF. DNA for the CDR3: TGTGCCAGTAGTTACGGGGAACGGAACACTGAAGCTTTCTTT.

The sample holds one count of this clone. The chain combines TRBV5-6 with TRBJ1-4; no clear D. The CDR3 has 17 amino acids. The V end was cut by 6 bases, the J end by 5 bases, with 23 bases between. The V gene's germline CDR1 is SGHDT and CDR2 YYEEEE. CDR3 loop: CASTLRWALRGNEKLFF. DNA for the CDR3: TGTGCCAGCACCCTTAGGTGGGCTCTCCGCGGGAATGAAAAACTGTTTTTT. The whole variable domain, remainder taken from reference TRBV5-6 and TRBJ1-4, is DAGVTQSPTHLIKTRGQQVTLRCSPKSGHDTVSWYQQALGQGPQFIFQYYEEEERQRGNFPDRFSGHQFPNYSSELNVNALLLGDSALYLCASTLRWALRGNEKLFFGSGTQLSVL.

The chain uses TRBV3-1 (or the pseudogene TRBV3-2) and TRBJ2-3, with 9 bases lining up with TRBD2. The trim removed 4 bases at V and 7 bases at J, leaving 12 bases unmatched. The CDR3 runs to 16 residues. Germline V gene lookup returns CDR1 LGHDT and CDR2 YNNKEL (reference sequence). The CDR3 bases are TGTGCCAGCAGCCTCCGACTAGCGGCCTTGGGAAATACGCAGTATTTT. The encoded protein is CASSLRLAALGNTQYF.

This chain links TRBV6-1 with TRBJ1-5; D is uncertain. Per the germline V gene, CDR1 is MNHNS and CDR2 is SASEGT. This CDR3 spans 13 amino acids. Deletions cut 2 bases from V and 5 bases from J, with 7 bases between. The CDR3 DNA reads TGTGCCAGCAGTGAAAACCCAGATCAGCCCCAGCATTTT. Translating it yields CASSENPDQPQHF.